The T cell receptor beta chain under discussion was sequenced for a study of blood T cells in healthy people across ages. Background on the study: The capture of about one barcoded beta molecule per two T cells was achieved by template switching.

Alongside a J-beta primer mix, a sample-barcoded 5' primer served in a second PCR lasting 7 to 11 cycles. TCRdb re-called the 5' RACE reads with MiXCR, one entry per CDR3 protein. The table includes 1.5 million to 2 million distinct CDR3 sequences, roughly 28% detected once. V lost 7 bases, J lost 7 bases, and 17 bases lay in between. This CDR3 is 13 amino acids long. CDR1 is MDHEN, CDR2 SYDVKM, per germline. Caucasian individuals from Russia who were healthy and aged about 6 to 90 acted as donors. Each donor's blood draw was roughly 9.8 milliliters of peripheral blood. Total RNA extraction produced at least 5.5 micrograms (per sample) for the study.

The specimen was blood. The origin of this receptor is a woman aged 25 to 39 in good health. The V call is TRBV28, the J call TRBJ2-7, with a tentative D call TRBD1 (6 bases). CDR3 amino acids: CASINSGHSEQYF. The CDR3 DNA is TGTGCCAGCATAAACTCGGGACACTCGGAGCAGTACTTC.